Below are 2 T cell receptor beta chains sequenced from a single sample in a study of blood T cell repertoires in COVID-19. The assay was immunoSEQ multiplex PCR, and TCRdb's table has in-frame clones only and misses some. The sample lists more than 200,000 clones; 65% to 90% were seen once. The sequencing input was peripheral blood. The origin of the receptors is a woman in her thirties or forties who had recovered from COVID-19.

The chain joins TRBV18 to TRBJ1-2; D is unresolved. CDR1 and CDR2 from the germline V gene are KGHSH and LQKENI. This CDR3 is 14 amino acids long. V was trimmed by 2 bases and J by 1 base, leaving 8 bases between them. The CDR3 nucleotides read TGTGCCAGCTCACCAGCCGGAGATAACTATGGCTACACCTTC. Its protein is CASSPAGDNYGYTF.

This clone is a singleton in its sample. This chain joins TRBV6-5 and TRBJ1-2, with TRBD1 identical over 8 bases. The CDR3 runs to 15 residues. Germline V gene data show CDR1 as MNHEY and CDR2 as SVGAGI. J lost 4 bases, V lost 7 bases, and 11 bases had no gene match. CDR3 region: CASTTDRGVIYGYTF. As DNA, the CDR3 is TGTGCCAGCACCACCGACAGGGGAGTAATCTATGGCTACACCTTC.